The 31 T cell receptor beta chains listed next were all sequenced from one sample in a study of a mutant IDH1 vaccine in newly diagnosed glioma. These TCRs' antigens remain unknown. Regarding time point: week 35, safety follow-up. Vaccinated patients received 300 ug of mutant IDH1 20-mer peptide per dose, with topical imiquimod. Some clones are missing from TCRdb's copy, which holds only in-frame ones; the method was immunoSEQ multiplex PCR. Of 43,000 or so clones listed, roughly 92% are singletons. The material sequenced was PBMCs, taken from a glioma patient whose treatment included an IDH1 peptide vaccine. These receptors were obtained from a man in his forties or fifties with glioma.

The genes are TRBV6-1 and TRBJ2-7, with TRBD1 identical over 10 bases. Losses at the gene ends were 1 base for V and 6 bases for J; bases not matched to a gene: 3. The CDR3 is 14 amino acids. Germline V lookup: CDR1 MNHNS, CDR2 SASEGT. The CDR3 loop reads CASSEGWTGGEQYF. The CDR3, as DNA: TGTGCCAGCAGTGAAGGGTGGACAGGGGGCGAGCAGTACTTC.

This CDR3 reads CASSVALAGANEQFF. The CDR3, as DNA: TGTGCCAGCAGCGTAGCGCTAGCGGGAGCCAATGAGCAGTTCTTC. This rearrangement joins TRBV9 to TRBJ2-1; 10 bases line up with TRBD2. Germline CDR1 reads SGDLS; CDR2 reads YYNGEE. V lost 0 bases and J lost 6; bases outside the gene matches: 3. The CDR3 extends over 15 amino acids.

J is TRBJ1-2 and V is TRBV6-4; no firm D call. The ends were cut back, 0 bases at V and 5 bases at J, with 13 bases in the middle. Germline V lookup: CDR1 MRHNA, CDR2 SNTAGT. CDR3 length equals 15 residues. The CDR3 sequence: CASSDSITPPYGYTF. DNA of the CDR3: TGTGCCAGCAGTGACTCGATAACCCCCCCTTATGGCTACACCTTC.

The chain joins TRBV28 to TRBJ2-3; 7 bases map to TRBD2. The CDR3 is 17 residues long. J lost 2 bases, V lost 4 bases, and 12 bases had no gene match. Germline CDR1 and CDR2: MDHEN and SYDVKM. DNA for the CDR3: TGTGCCAGCAGTTCCCCCTGGGCGGGAGAAATCACAGATACGCAGTATTTT. It is translated as CASSSPWAGEITDTQYF.

This chain connects TRBV7-8 to TRBJ2-2, with TRBD1 identical over 8 bases. From germline, CDR1 is SGHVS and CDR2 FQNEAQ. This CDR3 region has 14 residues. V lost 4 bases to trimming and J lost 5 bases; unmatched junction nucleotides: 3. CDR3 DNA sequence: TGTGCCAGCAGCTGGACAGGGAAGACCGGGGAGCTGTTTTTT. Amino acids: CASSWTGKTGELFF. Full variable domain (outside the CDR3, taken from reference TRBV7-8 and TRBJ2-2): GAGVSQSPRYKVAKRGQDVALRCDPISGHVSLFWYQQALGQGPEFLTYFQNEAQLDKSGLPSDRFFAERPEGSVSTLKIQRTQQEDSAVYLCASSWTGKTGELFFGEGSRLTVL.

The chain uses TRBV5-1 and TRBJ1-1; D not resolved. Trimming cost V 2 bases and J 1 base, with 6 bases left between them. Germline assignment: CDR1 SGHRS and CDR2 YFSETQ. The CDR3 runs 13 residues. DNA for the CDR3: TGCGCCAGCAGCTTAGGAGGGAACACTGAAGCTTTCTTT. Amino acids: CASSLGGNTEAFF.

V and J are TRBV5-6 and TRBJ1-6; TRBD1 matches at 9 bases. J lost 8 bases, V lost 2 bases, and 2 bases had no gene match. The CDR3 covers 14 residues. Germline values: CDR1 SGHDT, CDR2 YYEEEE. Here the CDR3 DNA reads TGTGCCAGCAGCTTCGACAGGGGGGATTCACCCCTCCACTTT. It encodes CASSFDRGDSPLHF. Filled out from reference TRBV5-6 and TRBJ1-6, the complete variable domain reads DAGVTQSPTHLIKTRGQQVTLRCSPKSGHDTVSWYQQALGQGPQFIFQYYEEEERQRGNFPDRFSGHQFPNYSSELNVNALLLGDSALYLCASSFDRGDSPLHFGNGTRLTVT.

The rearrangement uses TRBV4-1 and TRBJ1-6, with no clear D. Trimming left V 0 bases short and J 0 bases short, with 6 bases between. Germline V gene lookup returns CDR1 MGHRA and CDR2 YSYEKL. This CDR3 comprises 16 residues. The CDR3 region is CASSQERSSYNSPLHF. DNA of the CDR3: TGCGCCAGCAGCCAAGAGAGGAGCTCCTATAATTCACCCCTCCACTTT.

The gene calls are TRBV6-1 and TRBJ2-7, with TRBD1 matching over 9 bases. Germline loops: CDR1 MNHNS, CDR2 SASEGT. Trimming cost V 8 bases and J 5 bases; bases outside gene matches: 13. There are 15 residues in the CDR3. The CDR3 reads CASGGQGFGSHEQYF. CDR3 sequence (DNA): TGTGCCAGCGGGGGACAGGGTTTCGGGTCGCACGAGCAGTACTTC.

The chain joins TRBV28 to TRBJ1-2; the match to TRBD1 covers 10 bases. Germline V gene data show CDR1 as MDHEN and CDR2 as SYDVKM. J gave up 4 bases and V 6 bases, and 2 bases lay outside the gene matches. The CDR3 length is 13 residues. Here the CDR3 reads CASRWDRGYGYTF. The CDR3 coding sequence is TGTGCCAGCAGGTGGGACAGGGGCTATGGCTACACCTTC.

The chain employs TRBV4-1 and TRBJ2-1, with D perhaps matching TRBD1 or TRBD2 (5 bases each). V was clipped by 3 bases and J by 1 base, with 10 bases between them. From germline, CDR1 is MGHRA and CDR2 YSYEKL. The CDR3 has 15 residues. CDR3 residues: CASSHPGRSYNEQFF. The CDR3 coding sequence is TGCGCCAGCAGCCATCCGGGACGGTCCTACAATGAGCAGTTCTTC.

This chain uses TRBV9 with TRBJ2-3; D remains ambiguous. Looked up from germline, CDR1 is SGDLS and CDR2 is YYNGEE. The CDR3 contains 10 residues. The ends were cut back, 7 bases at V and 1 base at J, with 1 base in the middle. CDR3 residues: CASGTDTQYF. The DNA of the CDR3 is TGTGCCAGCGGCACAGATACGCAGTATTTT.

The chain links TRBV28 to TRBJ1-4, with D tentatively TRBD1 (6 bases). Germline lookup yields CDR1 MDHEN and CDR2 SYDVKM. The CDR3 sequence is 15 residues long. With 5 bases removed from V and 8 bases from J, the gap between germline ends came to 18 bases. CDR3 loop: CASSGPGVAGEKLFF. The CDR3 nucleotides read TGTGCCAGCAGTGGCCCAGGGGTTGCAGGGGAAAAACTGTTTTTT.

This clone was seen a few times. The rearrangement joins TRBV7-9 to TRBJ2-7; TRBD2 might be the D (6 bases). The CDR3 extends over 17 amino acids. Germline V lookup: CDR1 SEHNR, CDR2 FQNEAQ (reference sequence). Trimming cost V 1 base and J 2 bases, with 18 bases left between them. Here the CDR3 reads CASSLGRRSGAPYEQYF. The CDR3 DNA reads as TGTGCCAGCAGCTTAGGGCGCCGTAGCGGAGCCCCCTACGAGCAGTACTTC.

DNA for the CDR3: TGTGCCAGTAGTATTGCGGGGTCGGGGACAGATACGCAGTATTTT. As protein: CASSIAGSGTDTQYF. V is TRBV19 and J is TRBJ2-3, with D maybe TRBD2 (6 bases). Trimming took off 3 bases at V and 3 bases at J, with 13 bases between the two ends. CDR1 is LNHDA, CDR2 SQIVND, per germline (reference sequence). The length of the CDR3 is 15 residues. Full variable domain (remainder filled in from reference TRBV19 and TRBJ2-3): DGGITQSPKYLFRKEGQNVTLSCEQNLNHDAMYWYRQDPGQGLRLIYYSQIVNDFQKGDIAEGYSVSREKKESFPLTVTSAQKNPTAFYLCASSIAGSGTDTQYFGPGTRLTVL.

This sequence joins TRBV6-6 and TRBJ2-7; D is unclear. Between the trimmed V and J ends, which lost 4 bases and 3 bases, there was a span of 4 bases. This CDR3 is built from 11 residues. Germline V gene sequence: CDR1 MNHNY, CDR2 SVGAGI (reference sequence). The CDR3: CASSWGYEQYF. CDR3 in DNA: TGTGCCAGCAGTTGGGGCTACGAGCAGTACTTC.

The rearrangement links TRBV27 to TRBJ2-7, with no clear D. This CDR3 has 15 residues. The V gene's germline CDR1 is MNHEY and CDR2 SMNVEV (reference sequence). The V gene lost 6 bases and the J gene lost 3 bases, with 18 bases spanning the gap. CDR3 coding DNA: TGTGCCAGCAGCTTCACTTCTGAGAGTTACTACGAGCAGTACTTC. It encodes CASSFTSESYYEQYF.

The chain carries TRBV10-1 and TRBJ2-3; tentatively, D is TRBD2 (6 bases). CDR3 length equals 17 residues. CDR1 and CDR2 (germline): WNHNN, SYGVQD (reference sequence). Trimming took 2 bases from V and 2 from J, leaving 17 bases between them. As DNA, the CDR3 is TGCGCCAGCAGTGAGGGTATTGGCGGGGTCCCCACAGATACGCAGTATTTT. Protein: CASSEGIGGVPTDTQYF.

The chain employs TRBV2 and TRBJ2-1, with 11 bases lining up with TRBD2. CDR1 is SNHLY, CDR2 FYNNEI, per germline. The J segment lost 7 bases and the V segment lost 7 bases, leaving 6 bases of the junction unmatched. The CDR3 runs to 14 residues. CDR3 bases: TGTGCCAGCAAGACTAGCGGGGTTAGAAATGAGCAGTTCTTC. Amino acid sequence: CASKTSGVRNEQFF.

The rearrangement links TRBV2 to TRBJ2-5, with TRBD1 as a possible D gene (6 bases). Germline V gene sequence: CDR1 SNHLY, CDR2 FYNNEI. V was cut by 4 bases and J by 5 bases, with 11 bases left in between. The CDR3 totals 13 residues. For the CDR3, the DNA is TGTGCCAGCAGTGGGGCAGGGGAGGAGACCCAGTACTTC. This translates into CASSGAGEETQYF.

This sequence joins TRBV19 and TRBJ2-7; no clear D gene. V was shortened by 3 bases and J by 5 bases, with 11 bases between the two germline ends. The germline V gene has CDR1 LNHDA and CDR2 SQIVND (reference sequence). This CDR3 spans 13 amino acids. CDR3 sequence reads: CASSIGFPNEQYF. CDR3 bases: TGTGCCAGTAGTATCGGTTTCCCTAACGAGCAGTACTTC.

V and J are TRBV5-6 and TRBJ2-7, with D possibly matching TRBD2 (5 bases). Trimming pared 4 bases from V and 2 bases from J, leaving 16 bases between. The CDR3 is 15 residues long. CDR1 is SGHDT, CDR2 YYEEEE, per germline. The CDR3 spells CASSPAGQETYEQYF. The DNA for the CDR3 is TGTGCCAGCAGCCCGGCGGGTCAGGAGACCTACGAGCAGTACTTC.

The chain has TRBV11-3 and TRBJ2-2, with D possibly TRBD2 on 6 matching bases. This CDR3 is built from 15 residues. CDR1 and CDR2 (germline): SGHNT, YENEEA. Trimming took off 4 bases at V and 2 bases at J, with 11 bases between the two ends. The DNA of the CDR3 is TGTGCCAGCAGCTCTGGGGGAGGCAACACCGGGGAGCTGTTTTTT. As protein: CASSSGGGNTGELFF.

This clone was counted once. At one end the junction does not follow the germline gene, possibly because of a read error. The chain uses TRBV7-3 and TRBJ2-2; TRBD1 might be the D (6 bases). Germline assignment: CDR1 SGHTA and CDR2 FQGTGA. This CDR3 has 14 amino acids. CDR3 in amino acids: CASSLNRDTGELFF. In DNA form, the CDR3 reads TGTGCCAGCAGTTTAAACAGGGACACCGGGGAGCTGTTTTTT.

V gene TRBV6-5 combines with J gene TRBJ2-7, with 8 nucleotides matching TRBD2. The CDR3 totals 15 residues. With 8 bases clipped from V and 2 bases from J, the junction kept 11 bases outside the gene matches. Germline V gene sequence: CDR1 MNHEY, CDR2 SVGAGI. CDR3 amino acids: CASGRERGLPYEQYF. CDR3 bases: TGTGCCAGCGGACGGGAGCGGGGGCTACCCTACGAGCAGTACTTC.

The chain recombines TRBV5-1 with TRBJ2-7; D gene ambiguous. Germline V gives CDR1 SGHRS, CDR2 YFSETQ. The CDR3 length is 14 residues. V lost 2 bases, J lost 2 bases, and 11 bases lay in between. In DNA form, the CDR3 reads TGCGCCAGCAGCTTAGGCCTAGGTGCCTACGAGCAGTACTTC. Encoded protein: CASSLGLGAYEQYF.

This chain links TRBV7-3 with TRBJ2-6; no reliable D call. V lost 2 bases, J lost 0 bases, and 14 bases lay in between. There are 18 residues in the CDR3. Per germline, CDR1 SGHTA and CDR2 FQGTGA. Here the CDR3 reads CASSLSYSLTSGANVLTF. CDR3 DNA sequence: TGTGCCAGCAGCTTATCCTACAGTCTGACCTCTGGGGCCAACGTCCTGACTTTC.

CDR3 loop: CASSERPDRLGTEAFF. CDR3 coding DNA: TGTGCCAGCAGCGAGCGACCCGACAGGTTAGGGACTGAAGCTTTCTTT. The chain carries TRBV9 and TRBJ1-1; D possibly corresponds to TRBD1 (6 bases). This CDR3 has 16 amino acids. Deletions cut 3 bases from V and 5 bases from J, with 20 bases between. The germline V gene encodes CDR1 SGDLS and CDR2 YYNGEE.

The chain couples TRBV29-1 to TRBJ2-5; tentative D call: TRBD2 (6 bases). Per germline, CDR1 SQVTM and CDR2 ANQGSEA. This CDR3 has 13 amino acids. Trimming removed 3 bases at V and 4 bases at J, with 12 bases between. CDR3 in amino acids: CSVDGRGGETQYF. CDR3 in DNA: TGCAGCGTTGACGGGCGGGGTGGAGAGACCCAGTACTTC. The full variable domain, its missing parts supplied by reference TRBV29-1 and TRBJ2-5, is SAVISQKPSRDICQRGTSLTIQCQVDSQVTMMFWYRQQPGQSLTLIATANQGSEATYESGFVIDKFPISRPNLTFSTLTVSNMSPEDSSIYLCSVDGRGGETQYFGPGTRLLVL.

The CDR3 coding sequence is TGTGCCAGCAGTTTAGCAGTCTATGGCTACACCTTC. Its translation: CASSLAVYGYTF. This sequence joins TRBV28 and TRBJ1-2; D gene ambiguous. CDR3 length: 12 residues. The V end lost 2 bases, the J end lost 4 bases, and 5 bases lay between the germline ends. The germline gives CDR1 MDHEN, CDR2 SYDVKM.

The chain uses TRBV6-6 and TRBJ2-7, with 8 nucleotides matching TRBD1. The CDR3 totals 13 residues. Looked up from germline, CDR1 is MNHNY and CDR2 is SVGAGI (reference sequence). Trimming removed 2 bases from V and 4 bases from J; junction bases left unmatched: 1. In DNA form, the CDR3 reads TGTGCCAGCAGTTACGACAGGGGTTACGAGCAGTACTTC. This gives the protein CASSYDRGYEQYF.